One sample yielded the 29 T cell receptor beta chains listed below, sequenced in a study of cytomegalovirus exposure and HLA in healthy donors. With 60 Vbeta and 13 Jbeta primers, the PCR was carried out. Sequenced by immunoSEQ multiplex PCR; TCRdb stores in-frame clones only, minus some. The sample shows some 130,000 clones, 78% of them seen only once. The sequenced material came from PBMCs. The receptors were sampled from a woman between 40 and 50 years old in good health and CMV-seronegative.

This clone has only a few counts. The chain carries TRBV7-2 and TRBJ2-7; 9 bases align to TRBD1. CDR1 and CDR2 from the germline V gene are SGHTA and FQGNSA. The trim removed 9 bases at V and 5 bases at J, leaving 8 bases unmatched. The CDR3 length is 13 residues. CDR3 region: CASRGTGSHEQYF. CDR3 DNA sequence: TGTGCCAGTAGAGGGACAGGGTCCCACGAGCAGTACTTC.

The chain joins TRBV4-1 to TRBJ1-1, with 9 bases lining up with TRBD1. J gave up 1 base and V 4 bases, and 4 bases lay outside the gene matches. Germline CDR1 MGHRA, CDR2 YSYEKL. The CDR3 is 15 amino acids. CDR3 in amino acids: CASSPGTGTNTEAFF. DNA for the CDR3: TGCGCCAGCAGCCCCGGGACAGGGACGAACACTGAAGCTTTCTTT.

V and J are TRBV2 and TRBJ2-1, with TRBD1 as a possible D gene (6 bases). V was cut by 2 bases and J by 5 bases, with 13 bases left in between. The germline V gene has CDR1 SNHLY and CDR2 FYNNEI. The CDR3 contains 15 residues. The CDR3 DNA reads as TGTGCCAGCAGTGAATTGGGGGCAGCGAACAATGAGCAGTTCTTC. Protein product: CASSELGAANNEQFF.

The chain carries TRBV6-5 and TRBJ2-7; the D is unclear. V was clipped by 0 bases and J by 5 bases, with 11 bases between them. This CDR3 is built from 14 residues. Germline lookup yields CDR1 MNHEY and CDR2 SVGAGI. The CDR3 protein is CASSYSTYRDEQYF. The CDR3, as DNA: TGTGCCAGCAGTTACTCGACCTACAGAGACGAGCAGTACTTC.

The chain combines TRBV28 with TRBJ1-5, with 10 bases identical to TRBD1. Trimming removed 7 bases from V and 5 bases from J; junction bases left unmatched: 11. This CDR3 spans 16 amino acids. Germline V CDR1 and CDR2: MDHEN, SYDVKM. CDR3 residues: CASKAPGTGDHQPQHF. The CDR3 bases are TGTGCCAGCAAAGCCCCCGGGACAGGGGACCATCAGCCCCAGCATTTT. Supplemented by reference TRBV28 and TRBJ1-5, the full variable domain reads DVKVTQSSRYLVKRTGEKVFLECVQDMDHENMFWYRQDPGLGLRLIYFSYDVKMKEKGDIPEGYSVSREKKERFSLILESASTNQTSMYLCASKAPGTGDHQPQHFGDGTRLSIL.

The chain couples TRBV7-9 to TRBJ2-4, with TRBD2 matching 8 bases. Germline values: CDR1 SEHNR, CDR2 FQNEAQ (reference sequence). The CDR3 is 15 amino acids. V dropped 4 bases and J dropped 4; count of bases not matched to a gene: 6. The CDR3 DNA sequence: TGTGCCAGCAGCTACCCCGGGACTAGAAAAAACATTCAGTACTTC. Its translation: CASSYPGTRKNIQYF.

The gene calls are TRBV30 and TRBJ2-7; 7 positions agree with TRBD1. From germline, CDR1 is GTSNPN and CDR2 SVGIG (reference sequence). There are 14 residues in the CDR3. V was pared by 2 bases and J by 4 bases, with 8 bases of the junction left unmatched. CDR3 nucleotides: TGTGCCTGGAGTCCTCCGGGACAGTTTTACGAGCAGTACTTC. Amino acids: CAWSPPGQFYEQYF.

This rearrangement joins TRBV5-1 to TRBJ2-5; the match to TRBD2 covers 8 bases. The CDR3 loop spans 15 amino acids. The ends lost 2 bases at V and 4 bases at J; junction bases unmatched: 7. Germline assignment: CDR1 SGHRS and CDR2 YFSETQ. CDR3 sequence reads: CASSLGAGVGETQYF. In DNA, the CDR3 is TGCGCCAGCAGCTTAGGAGCGGGAGTTGGAGAGACCCAGTACTTC.

This clone was found a few times. This rearrangement joins TRBV19 to TRBJ1-2; D gene uncertain. This CDR3 has 15 amino acids. CDR1 and CDR2 from the germline V gene are LNHDA and SQIVND (reference sequence). V was clipped by 1 base and J by 4 bases, with 13 bases between them. The chain's CDR3 is CASSIVKGRGYGYTF. The CDR3 nucleotides are TGTGCCAGTAGTATAGTAAAAGGCCGGGGCTATGGCTACACCTTC.

This chain connects TRBV14 to TRBJ2-2; 7 bases line up with TRBD2. V dropped 3 bases and J dropped 1; count of bases not matched to a gene: 5. Germline V gives CDR1 SGHDN, CDR2 FVKESK. This CDR3 contains 16 residues. The CDR3 DNA sequence: TGTGCCAGCAGCCAGCTAGCGGAGTTGAACACCGGGGAGCTGTTTTTT. It specifies CASSQLAELNTGELFF.

This rearrangement joins TRBV4-1 to TRBJ2-3; tentative D call: TRBD2 (6 bases). The germline V and J ends were trimmed by 4 bases and 2 bases, with 22 bases remaining between them. This CDR3 has 18 residues. CDR1 MGHRA and CDR2 YSYEKL come from the germline V gene. CDR3 DNA sequence: TGCGCCAGCAGCCCGGAAGTAGCGGTCGAAAGGCCCACAGATACGCAGTATTTT. It is translated as CASSPEVAVERPTDTQYF.

This clone was counted only a few times. The chain recombines TRBV5-5 with TRBJ2-5; 9 bases fit TRBD1. The length of the CDR3 is 14 residues. J gave up 5 bases and V 7 bases, and 9 bases lay outside the gene matches. The germline CDR1 and CDR2 sequences are SGHKS and YYEKEE (reference sequence). CDR3 sequence reads: CASDTGGSSETQYF. As DNA, the CDR3 is TGTGCCAGCGACACAGGGGGCAGTTCGGAGACCCAGTACTTC.

In this sample, this clone turned up a few times. The chain has TRBV18 and TRBJ1-5; tentative D call: TRBD1 (5 bases). Between the trimmed V and J ends, which lost 3 bases and 1 base, there was a span of 7 bases. The CDR3 runs 14 residues. Per the germline V gene, CDR1 is KGHSH and CDR2 is LQKENI. CDR3 loop: CASSPGGSNQPQHF. DNA of the CDR3: TGTGCCAGCTCACCCGGGGGGAGCAATCAGCCCCAGCATTTT.

On this clone itself: The same CDR3 is also encoded by other DNA sequences in this sample. As DNA, the CDR3 is TGTGCCAGCTCACCAGTACAGGGTGGAGGAGAGACCCAGTACTTC. Its translation: CASSPVQGGGETQYF. This rearrangement joins TRBV18 to TRBJ2-5; tentative D call: TRBD1 (6 bases). CDR3 size: 15 residues. Trimming removed 2 bases at V and 4 bases at J, with 14 bases between. Germline V gene data show CDR1 as KGHSH and CDR2 as LQKENI.

The V call is TRBV11-2, the J call TRBJ2-2; maybe TRBD2 (5 bases). CDR1 is SGHAT and CDR2 is FQNNGV in the germline V gene. Trimming pared 6 bases from V and 4 bases from J, leaving 9 bases between. This CDR3 spans 13 amino acids. This chain's CDR3 is CASRERATGELFF. The DNA for the CDR3 is TGTGCCAGCAGAGAGAGGGCCACCGGGGAGCTGTTTTTT.

This clone showed up just a few times. V usage is TRBV7-3 and J usage is TRBJ2-1; 11 bases map to TRBD2. Per germline, CDR1 SGHTA and CDR2 FQGTGA. J lost 4 bases, V lost 2 bases, and 4 bases had no gene match. The CDR3 sequence is 16 residues long. The CDR3 loop is CASSLLAGGLYNEQFF. CDR3 DNA: TGTGCCAGCAGCTTACTAGCGGGGGGACTTTACAATGAGCAGTTCTTC.

The J gene is TRBJ2-3, the V gene TRBV5-6; D is uncertain. Between the trimmed V and J ends, which lost 0 bases and 13 bases, there was a span of 9 bases. CDR3 length: 11 amino acids. The germline gives CDR1 SGHDT, CDR2 YYEEEE. CDR3 nucleotide sequence: TGTGCCAGCAGCTTGGGGAGTCGTGAGTATTTT. Residues: CASSLGSREYF.

The chain combines TRBV9 with TRBJ2-3, with D tentatively TRBD1 (6 bases). Trimming removed 0 bases at V and 5 bases at J, with 13 bases between. Germline-derived CDR1 and CDR2 are SGDLS and YYNGEE. The length of the CDR3 is 15 residues. This CDR3 is CASSVVLGARDTQYF. CDR3 bases: TGTGCCAGCAGCGTAGTTCTGGGGGCGAGAGATACGCAGTATTTT. Complete variable domain (other parts from reference TRBV9 and TRBJ2-3): DSGVTQTPKHLITATGQRVTLRCSPRSGDLSVYWYQQSLDQGLQFLIQYYNGEERAKGNILERFSAQQFPDLHSELNLSSLELGDSALYFCASSVVLGARDTQYFGPGTRLTVL.

The rearrangement links TRBV10-3 to TRBJ2-6; D is unresolved. The CDR3 runs to 14 residues. V lost 4 bases and J 0 bases, leaving 4 bases between the germline ends. CDR1 is ENHRY, CDR2 SYGVKD, per germline. DNA of the CDR3: TGTGCCATCAGTGCGTACTCTGGGGCCAACGTCCTGACTTTC. Its protein is CAISAYSGANVLTF.

This clone has a handful of counts. V usage is TRBV5-1 and J usage is TRBJ2-7; 10 nucleotides line up with TRBD1. The ends lost 3 bases at V and 6 bases at J; junction bases unmatched: 15. CDR3 length equals 17 residues. The V gene's germline CDR1 is SGHRS and CDR2 YFSETQ. In DNA, the CDR3 is TGCGCCAGCAGCTATATGACAGGGGGCCCTATGGGGAGCGAGCAGTACTTC. Translated: CASSYMTGGPMGSEQYF. Based on the CDR3 plus reference TRBV5-1 and TRBJ2-7, the full variable domain is KAGVTQTPRYLIKTRGQQVTLSCSPISGHRSVSWYQQTPGQGLQFLFEYFSETQRNKGNFPGRFSGRQFSNSRSEMNVSTLELGDSALYLCASSYMTGGPMGSEQYFGPGTRLTVT.

This clone came up once. V and J are TRBV6-1 and TRBJ2-6, with 7 bases identical to TRBD1. Trimming cost V 3 bases and J 0 bases; bases outside gene matches: 8. The CDR3 covers 18 residues. Germline values: CDR1 MNHNS, CDR2 SASEGT. CDR3 amino acids: CASSDHEGAPSGANVLTF. CDR3 in DNA: TGTGCCAGCAGTGATCACGAGGGGGCCCCCTCTGGGGCCAACGTCCTGACTTTC.

The chain joins TRBV5-5 to TRBJ2-3; TRBD2 agrees at 14 bases. Germline-derived CDR1 and CDR2 are SGHKS and YYEKEE (reference sequence). V gave up 5 bases and J gave up 0 bases; unmatched junction bases: 5. The length of the CDR3 is 17 residues. The CDR3 loop reads CASSQGLAGASTDTQYF. The DNA of the CDR3 is TGTGCCAGCAGTCAGGGACTAGCGGGAGCCAGCACAGATACGCAGTATTTT.

The chain's CDR3 is CASRVRGPWNSPLHF. The CDR3 coding sequence is TGTGCCAGCAGGGTCAGGGGGCCTTGGAATTCACCCCTCCACTTT. The rearrangement uses TRBV6-1 and TRBJ1-6; 8 nucleotides match TRBD1. The germline V gene has CDR1 MNHNS and CDR2 SASEGT. The CDR3 is 15 amino acids. V was clipped by 6 bases and J by 7 bases; unmatched bases: 8.

This clone was observed a single time. This chain uses TRBV10-3 with TRBJ1-6; D uncertain. The germline gives CDR1 ENHRY, CDR2 SYGVKD. CDR3 size: 11 residues. The ends were cut back, 5 bases at V and 12 bases at J, with 8 bases in the middle. The CDR3 nucleotides are TGTGCCATCAGTCAGATTCGACCCCTCCACTTT. It specifies CAISQIRPLHF.

The chain links TRBV6-1 to TRBJ2-7; TRBD2 is a possible D gene (6 bases). Trimming took off 6 bases at V and 6 bases at J, with 18 bases between the two ends. CDR1 and CDR2 (germline): MNHNS, SASEGT. CDR3 size: 14 residues. CDR3 residues: CASRRDLSYGEQYF. DNA of the CDR3: TGTGCCAGCAGACGGGACTTGTCTTACGGCGAGCAGTACTTC.

The chain is built from TRBV5-4 and TRBJ2-2, with a possible D match to TRBD1 (6 bases). The length of the CDR3 is 14 residues. V was cut by 0 bases and J by 5 bases, with 8 bases left in between. Germline V lookup: CDR1 SGHNT, CDR2 YYREEE (reference sequence). CDR3 sequence reads: CASSLGTVTGELFF. CDR3 bases: TGTGCCAGCAGCTTGGGGACAGTTACCGGGGAGCTGTTTTTT.

V gene TRBV5-6 combines with J gene TRBJ2-3; 7 bases align to TRBD1. CDR1 and CDR2 from the germline V gene are SGHDT and YYEEEE. J lost 3 bases, V lost 4 bases, and 11 bases had no gene match. The CDR3 is 16 amino acids. The CDR3 sequence: CASSVRQGWGTDTQYF. Written as DNA, the CDR3 is TGTGCCAGCAGCGTACGACAGGGATGGGGGACAGATACGCAGTATTTT.

J is TRBJ2-7 and V is TRBV25-1; tentative D call: TRBD2 (7 bases). The CDR3 consists of 14 residues. V was trimmed by 8 bases and J by 6 bases, leaving 20 bases between them. The V gene's germline CDR1 is MGHDK and CDR2 SYGVNS. In DNA, the CDR3 is TGTGCCAGCTATAGAGACGGGGGGCGCGGCGAGCAGTACTTC. It translates to CASYRDGGRGEQYF.

The V gene is TRBV29-1, the J gene TRBJ2-1; TRBD2 matches at 13 bases. There are 15 residues in the CDR3. Trimming removed 4 bases from V and 9 bases from J; junction bases left unmatched: 9. CDR1 is SQVTM and CDR2 is ANQGSEA in the germline V gene. The CDR3 sequence: CSVAQGLAGAGEQFF. The CDR3 nucleotides are TGCAGCGTTGCGCAAGGACTAGCGGGGGCAGGTGAGCAGTTCTTC.